Given below is one T cell receptor beta chain in context. The entry originates in a study of T cell changes during pregnancy in multiple sclerosis. The CDR3 runs 17 residues. Germline CDR1 LGHNA, CDR2 YNFKEQ. V dropped 0 bases and J dropped 8; count of bases not matched to a gene: 12. Data came from immunoSEQ multiplex PCR; TCRdb stores just in-frame clones and leaves some out. The sample has around 70,000 clones; over 85% are singletons. The sequence was obtained from a female donor in good health, enrolled as a control in a pregnancy study. V usage is TRBV4-2 and J usage is TRBJ2-1; 8 nucleotides align to TRBD2. Here the sequenced sample was peripheral blood, taken after pregnancy. The CDR3 loop is CASSQDFTSGSGDEQFF. DNA for the CDR3: TGTGCCAGCAGCCAAGATTTCACTAGCGGTTCCGGCGATGAGCAGTTCTTC.